One and the same sample provided the 22 T cell receptor beta chains below, sequenced in a study of cytomegalovirus exposure and HLA in healthy donors. PCR employed 60 Vbeta and 13 Jbeta primers. This table comes from immunoSEQ multiplex PCR, and its TCRdb copy is limited to in-frame clones, with some not included. The sample table includes just over 200,000 clones. The material sequenced was PBMCs. The receptors were gathered from a girl aged 2-10 years in good health and CMV-seropositive.

This chain links TRBV11-3 with TRBJ2-1; D unresolved. Germline loops: CDR1 SGHNT, CDR2 YENEEA. The V end was cut by 5 bases, the J end by 5 bases, with 7 bases between. The CDR3 has 12 residues. The CDR3 reads CASSQANNEQFF. The CDR3 nucleotides read TGTGCCAGCAGCCAGGCAAACAATGAGCAGTTCTTC.

V is TRBV6-1 and J is TRBJ2-1, with 7 bases aligning to TRBD1. The length of the CDR3 is 14 residues. Trimming at V came to 7 bases and at J to 8 bases, leaving 11 bases not matched to a gene. Germline CDR1 MNHNS, CDR2 SASEGT. CDR3 loop: CASTKGAILDEQFF. CDR3 DNA: TGTGCCAGCACCAAGGGGGCGATTCTCGATGAGCAGTTCTTC.

V is TRBV10-3 and J is TRBJ1-1; D is perhaps TRBD1 (5 bases). The V and J ends lost 4 bases and 4 bases respectively, with 10 bases between them. CDR1 ENHRY and CDR2 SYGVKD come from the germline V gene. CDR3 length: 13 residues. The CDR3 region is CAISVQGPTEAFF. CDR3 nucleotides: TGTGCCATCAGTGTGCAGGGTCCCACTGAAGCTTTCTTT.

The CDR3 sequence is CASSRTSENEQFF. DNA of the CDR3: TGTGCCAGCAGTCGGACTAGCGAAAATGAGCAGTTCTTC. The chain joins TRBV5-5 to TRBJ2-1, with 9 bases that match TRBD2. CDR3 size: 13 residues. V lost 5 bases and J lost 7; bases outside the gene matches: 4. CDR1 and CDR2 from the germline V gene are SGHKS and YYEKEE (reference sequence).

This chain connects TRBV21-1 to TRBJ1-1. TRBV21-1 is a pseudogene. This CDR3 region has 14 residues. The CDR3, as DNA: TGTGCCAGCAGCAAAAGCGGCCTGAACACTGAAGCTTTCTTT. It yields the protein CASSKSGLNTEAFF.

This chain connects TRBV10-3 to TRBJ2-2; possibly TRBD2 for D (5 bases). Germline values: CDR1 ENHRY, CDR2 SYGVKD. V lost 1 base and J 3 bases, leaving 9 bases between the germline ends. This CDR3 is built from 15 residues. CDR3 protein: CAISEYVGDTGELFF. CDR3 bases: TGTGCCATCAGTGAGTACGTCGGGGACACCGGGGAGCTGTTTTTT.

J is TRBJ2-7 and V is TRBV5-5; no clear D gene. The V end lost 2 bases, the J end lost 3 bases, and 9 bases lay between the germline ends. The V gene's germline CDR1 is SGHKS and CDR2 YYEKEE (reference sequence). CDR3 length: 13 residues. CDR3: CASSFQVDYEQYF. The CDR3 bases are TGTGCCAGCAGCTTTCAGGTGGACTACGAGCAGTACTTC.

The J gene is TRBJ1-1, the V gene TRBV5-5; D is ambiguous. V was cut by 2 bases and J by 0 bases, with 8 bases left in between. This CDR3 is built from 14 residues. Germline loops: CDR1 SGHKS, CDR2 YYEKEE (reference sequence). CDR3 nucleotide sequence: TGTGCCAGCAGCTTTGAGGGATTGAACACTGAAGCTTTCTTT. It yields the protein CASSFEGLNTEAFF. Variable domain in full (rest from reference TRBV5-5 and TRBJ1-1): DAGVTQSPTHLIKTRGQQVTLRCSPISGHKSVSWYQQVLGQGPQFIFQYYEKEERGRGNFPDRFSARQFPNYSSELNVNALLLGDSALYLCASSFEGLNTEAFFGQGTRLTVV.

This chain connects TRBV6-1 to TRBJ2-2; 10 bases agree with TRBD1. The CDR3 runs to 15 residues. In germline, CDR1 is MNHNS, CDR2 SASEGT. The J segment lost 5 bases and the V segment lost 6 bases, leaving 6 bases of the junction unmatched. CDR3 region: CASRDRGPVTGELFF. Here the CDR3 DNA reads TGTGCCAGCAGAGACAGGGGGCCAGTAACCGGGGAGCTGTTTTTT.

The genes are TRBV7-2 and TRBJ2-7; 16 bases agree with TRBD2. The CDR3 consists of 17 residues. CDR1 and CDR2 (germline): SGHTA, FQGNSA. With 3 bases clipped from V and 2 bases from J, the junction kept 4 bases outside the gene matches. The CDR3 DNA sequence: TGTGCCAGCAGCTTCGGGACTAGCGGGAGGGCCACCTACGAGCAGTACTTC. This sequence encodes CASSFGTSGRATYEQYF.

The chain is built from TRBV5-5 and TRBJ1-2, with a tentative D call TRBD1 (6 bases). This CDR3 is built from 13 residues. Germline loops: CDR1 SGHKS, CDR2 YYEKEE (reference sequence). Trimming left V 0 bases short and J 4 bases short, with 7 bases between. CDR3 in DNA: TGTGCCAGCAGCTTGGCGGACAGCTATGGCTACACCTTC. This gives the protein CASSLADSYGYTF.

The chain recombines TRBV5-1 with TRBJ1-5; D call uncertain. V shed 0 bases and J shed 2 bases, with 6 bases lying between them. There are 14 residues in the CDR3. In germline, CDR1 is SGHRS, CDR2 YFSETQ. The CDR3 sequence: CASSLDGRNQPQHF. Written as DNA, the CDR3 is TGCGCCAGCAGCTTGGACGGTCGCAATCAGCCCCAGCATTTT. Full variable domain (remainder filled in from reference TRBV5-1 and TRBJ1-5): KAGVTQTPRYLIKTRGQQVTLSCSPISGHRSVSWYQQTPGQGLQFLFEYFSETQRNKGNFPGRFSGRQFSNSRSEMNVSTLELGDSALYLCASSLDGRNQPQHFGDGTRLSIL.

The CDR3 DNA is TGTGCCAGCAGTGGACTAACAGGGGGCGGGCCGAACACTGAAGCTTTCTTT. Encoded protein: CASSGLTGGGPNTEAFF. The genes are TRBV6-1 and TRBJ1-1; 9 positions match TRBD1. Germline V gene sequence: CDR1 MNHNS, CDR2 SASEGT. The ends lost 4 bases at V and 1 base at J; junction bases unmatched: 10. The CDR3 has 17 amino acids.

The chain uses TRBV15 and TRBJ2-7; D remains ambiguous. The germline V gene has CDR1 LNHNV and CDR2 YYDKDF (reference sequence). The CDR3 contains 14 residues. Trimming left V 4 bases short and J 4 bases short, with 14 bases between. The CDR3 loop is CATSTDNYNYEQYF. CDR3 DNA: TGTGCCACCAGCACAGACAATTACAATTACGAGCAGTACTTC. The full variable domain, with the rest looked up from reference TRBV15 and TRBJ2-7, is DAMVIQNPRYQVTQFGKPVTLSCSQTLNHNVMYWYQQKSSQAPKLLFHYYDKDFNNEADTPDNFQSRRPNTSFCFLDIRSPGLGDTAMYLCATSTDNYNYEQYFGPGTRLTVT.

V is TRBV4-1 and J is TRBJ2-5; TRBD2 agrees at 10 bases. The J call may be incorrect, as the DNA end agrees better with TRBJ2-7. Germline V CDR1 and CDR2: MGHRA, YSYEKL. The CDR3 is 15 residues long. As DNA, the CDR3 is TGCGCCAGCAGCCATATTCCTAGCGGGAGCTACGAGCAGTACTTC. Translated: CASSHIPSGSYEQYF.

The chain uses TRBV19 and TRBJ2-7; no firm D call. The CDR3 covers 14 residues. V shed 3 bases and J shed 2 bases, with 11 bases lying between them. CDR1 is LNHDA, CDR2 SQIVND, per germline (reference sequence). The CDR3 nucleotides read TGTGCCAGTAGTATGGCCTTCCACCCCTACGAGCAGTACTTC. This codes for CASSMAFHPYEQYF.

The chain is built from TRBV9 and TRBJ2-1, with D unclear. Germline CDR1 reads SGDLS; CDR2 reads YYNGEE. V was pared by 0 bases and J by 6 bases, with 13 bases between. The CDR3 has 15 residues. The CDR3 loop reads CASSVGQKIRNEQFF. Here the CDR3 DNA reads TGTGCCAGCAGCGTAGGGCAGAAAATCCGCAATGAGCAGTTCTTC.

The V call is TRBV29-1, the J call TRBJ2-1, with unresolved D. This CDR3 is 11 amino acids long. Trimming took 4 bases from V and 9 from J, leaving 10 bases between them. Germline V gene lookup returns CDR1 SQVTM and CDR2 ANQGSEA. CDR3 protein: CSVVNSAEQFF. DNA of the CDR3: TGCAGCGTTGTGAATAGTGCTGAGCAGTTCTTC.

The chain employs TRBV28 and TRBJ2-7; tentative D call: TRBD1 (6 bases). CDR3 size: 14 residues. Germline CDR1 and CDR2: MDHEN and SYDVKM. The V gene lost 7 bases and the J gene lost 5 bases, with 18 bases spanning the gap. The CDR3 coding sequence is TGTGCCAGCACCGTGGGGGACAACATCAACGAGCAGTACTTC. It encodes CASTVGDNINEQYF.

The V gene is TRBV7-9, the J gene TRBJ2-7; the match to TRBD2 covers 9 bases. Germline V gene data show CDR1 as SEHNR and CDR2 as FQNEAQ (reference sequence). Trimming removed 5 bases from V and 4 bases from J; junction bases left unmatched: 9. The CDR3 length is 15 residues. The CDR3 sequence: CASSQLAGWAYEQYF. DNA for the CDR3: TGTGCCAGCAGCCAGCTAGCGGGATGGGCTTACGAGCAGTACTTC.

The CDR3 loop reads CASSPRQVAAKNIQYF. The CDR3, as DNA: TGCGCCAGCAGTCCACGACAGGTCGCGGCCAAAAACATTCAGTACTTC. J is TRBJ2-4 and V is TRBV23-1; the D gene is possibly TRBD1 (6 bases). TRBV23-1 is labeled an ORF, and its function is uncertain. The CDR3 runs to 16 residues. V was trimmed by 4 bases and J by 1 base, leaving 14 bases between them.

The chain recombines TRBV7-2 with TRBJ2-3; D may be TRBD1 (6 bases). With 3 bases removed from V and 0 bases from J, the gap between germline ends came to 7 bases. CDR3 length: 14 amino acids. Germline assignment: CDR1 SGHTA and CDR2 FQGNSA. The CDR3, as DNA: TGTGCCAGCAGCTTTAGGGGGAGCACAGATACGCAGTATTTT. Its translation is CASSFRGSTDTQYF.